Below, 11 T cell receptor beta chains from the same sample are listed, as sequenced in a study of blood T cell repertoires in COVID-19. The method was immunoSEQ multiplex PCR; TCRdb's version includes in-frame clones alone and lacks a portion of them. The sample carries about 200,000 clones, 80% to 90% recorded once. Source material: PBMCs or T cells enriched from blood (not recorded which). The receptors originated from a woman aged 40 to 50 with acute COVID-19.

The rearrangement uses TRBV7-2 and TRBJ2-3; 7 bases map to TRBD2. The junction had 2 bases not matched to a gene; V was cut back by 1 base and J by 4 bases. The germline CDR1 and CDR2 sequences are SGHTA and FQGNSA. There are 14 residues in the CDR3. CDR3 nucleotide sequence: TGTGCCAGCAGCTTAGGCGGGAGTCCAGATACGCAGTATTTT. Residues: CASSLGGSPDTQYF.

This chain uses TRBV7-2 with TRBJ2-2, with 7 bases identical to TRBD2. This CDR3 contains 16 residues. Trimming removed 0 bases from V and 1 base from J; junction bases left unmatched: 2. Germline V gives CDR1 SGHTA, CDR2 FQGNSA. The CDR3 DNA sequence: TGTGCCAGCAGCTTAGCGGGACTACAGAACACCGGGGAGCTGTTTTTT. Its translation is CASSLAGLQNTGELFF.

This clone was counted between two and nine times. The V and J genes are TRBV24-1 and TRBJ1-6; D not certain. Per the germline V gene, CDR1 is KGHDR and CDR2 is SFDVKD. The CDR3 runs 17 residues. The ends were cut back, 9 bases at V and 5 bases at J, with 22 bases in the middle. The CDR3 loop is CATPGKTAVANNSPLHF. CDR3 bases: TGTGCCACCCCGGGAAAAACTGCCGTCGCAAATAATTCACCCCTCCACTTT.

The chain recombines TRBV7-2 with TRBJ2-3, with 12 nucleotides matching TRBD2. The V and J ends lost 5 bases and 3 bases, in that order; junction bases with no gene match: 3. Germline V gives CDR1 SGHTA, CDR2 FQGNSA. There are 15 residues in the CDR3. CDR3: CASSRGLAGTDTQYF. The CDR3 DNA reads TGTGCCAGCAGCCGCGGACTAGCGGGAACAGATACGCAGTATTTT. Drawing the rest from reference TRBV7-2 and TRBJ2-3, the complete variable domain is GAGVSQSPSNKVTEKGKDVELRCDPISGHTALYWYRQSLGQGLEFLIYFQGNSAPDKSGLPSDRFSAERTGGSVSTLTIQRTQQEDSAVYLCASSRGLAGTDTQYFGPGTRLTVL.

This chain joins TRBV3-1 (or the pseudogene TRBV3-2) and TRBJ1-1; a weak D match, TRBD1 (6 bases). CDR1 is LGHDT and CDR2 is YNNKEL in the germline V gene (reference sequence). This CDR3 region has 14 residues. The V and J ends lost 6 bases and 6 bases respectively, with 17 bases between them. CDR3 protein: CASSPIQGYAEAFF. CDR3 DNA sequence: TGTGCCAGCAGTCCAATACAGGGATATGCTGAAGCTTTCTTT.

In this sample, this clone turned up once. This rearrangement joins TRBV9 to TRBJ1-3, with D possibly TRBD1 on 6 matching bases. This CDR3 has 18 residues. V dropped 0 bases and J dropped 0 bases, with 16 bases sitting between them. Per the germline V gene, CDR1 is SGDLS and CDR2 is YYNGEE. The CDR3 region has the DNA TGTGCCAGCAGCGTAGAATTGGGGGGGACAAACTCTGGAAACACCATATATTTT. This codes for CASSVELGGTNSGNTIYF. Full variable domain (outside the CDR3, taken from reference TRBV9 and TRBJ1-3): DSGVTQTPKHLITATGQRVTLRCSPRSGDLSVYWYQQSLDQGLQFLIQYYNGEERAKGNILERFSAQQFPDLHSELNLSSLELGDSALYFCASSVELGGTNSGNTIYFGEGSWLTVV.

The rearrangement links TRBV12-5 to TRBJ2-1; D unresolved. CDR3 length: 15 residues. The germline V and J ends were trimmed by 3 bases and 0 bases, with 9 bases remaining between them. CDR1 and CDR2 (germline): LGHNT, FRNRAP. The CDR3 coding sequence is TGTGCTAGTGGTTTATCGAGTAGCTCCTACAATGAGCAGTTCTTC. This codes for CASGLSSSSYNEQFF.

The V call is TRBV11-3, the J call TRBJ2-5, with TRBD2 matching 8 bases. The germline V gene encodes CDR1 SGHNT and CDR2 YENEEA. The CDR3 runs 13 residues. The J segment lost 1 base and the V segment lost 5 bases, leaving 0 bases of the junction unmatched. CDR3 in amino acids: CASSRGGQETQYF. In DNA, the CDR3 is TGTGCCAGCAGCCGGGGGGGCCAAGAGACCCAGTACTTC. The full variable domain, its missing parts supplied by reference TRBV11-3 and TRBJ2-5, is EAGVVQSPRYKIIEKKQPVAFWCNPISGHNTLYWYLQNLGQGPELLIRYENEEAVDDSQLPKDRFSAERLKGVDSTLKIQPAELGDSAVYLCASSRGGQETQYFGPGTRLLVL.

The J gene is TRBJ2-3, the V gene TRBV5-4; weak D call: TRBD2 (7 bases). Trimming took off 2 bases at V and 6 bases at J, with 16 bases between the two ends. The CDR3 contains 15 residues. CDR1 and CDR2 (germline): SGHNT, YYREEE (reference sequence). CDR3 sequence (DNA): TGTGCCAGCAGCTTCGGGGGGCGAGGGGGGGATACGCAGTATTTT. It translates to CASSFGGRGGDTQYF.

The chain couples TRBV30 to TRBJ2-7, with a weak D call TRBD1 (5 bases). This CDR3 has 11 residues. Trimming took off 2 bases at V and 5 bases at J, with 7 bases between the two ends. Germline-derived CDR1 and CDR2 are GTSNPN and SVGIG (reference sequence). The CDR3: CAWSFRDEQYF. The CDR3 nucleotides read TGTGCCTGGAGTTTCAGGGACGAGCAGTACTTC.

The chain employs TRBV28 and TRBJ1-6; D possibly corresponds to TRBD1 (6 bases). Trimming cost V 2 bases and J 11 bases, with 19 bases left between them. The CDR3 is 16 amino acids. CDR1 and CDR2 (germline): MDHEN, SYDVKM. In nucleotides, the CDR3 is TGTGCCAGCAGTTTAGGGGGAAGACAGGCGAGGCCACCCCTCCACTTT. This translates into CASSLGGRQARPPLHF.